A single sample gave rise to the 10 T cell receptor beta chains below, sequenced in a study of CD4 T cells in relation to SARS-CoV-2 and coronaviruses (dated by TCRdb to about 2021). CD4+ T cells from unexposed donors were collected before the COVID-19 pandemic (2011-2018). The EasySep CD4+ T cell isolation kit was used to isolate CD4+ T cells once the cultures had run for 10 to 11 days. Receptors were amplified or captured by the immunoSEQ multiplex PCR assay. The source is immuneACCESS, and TCRdb retained only in-frame sequences with V and J called. Part of the clones is not carried over; for the studies checked, unresolved V genes explain less than half of this, and the remainder is unexplained. This sample holds over 15,000 clones; approximately 75% were observed only once. The ten largest account for 25% to 30% of the sample. Antigen specificity for these receptors is unknown. Specimen: CD4+ T cells from PBMCs, cultured in vitro. These receptors were collected from a human donor in good health.

The chain joins TRBV20-1 to TRBJ1-4; 8 bases align to TRBD1. V shed 3 bases and J 10 bases; nucleotides not matched to a gene: 1. There are 11 residues in the CDR3. The germline V gene encodes CDR1 DFQATT and CDR2 SNEGSKA (reference sequence). CDR3: CSARDRAKLFF. The DNA for the CDR3 is TGCAGTGCTAGGGACAGGGCAAAACTGTTTTTT.

The rearrangement links TRBV10-3 to TRBJ2-5; D is perhaps TRBD2 (5 bases). The CDR3 totals 15 residues. The germline V gene has CDR1 ENHRY and CDR2 SYGVKD. Trimming left V 3 bases short and J 4 bases short, with 15 bases between. CDR3 sequence reads: CAISDTGQSGETQYF. In DNA, the CDR3 is TGTGCCATCAGTGACACCGGGCAAAGCGGAGAGACCCAGTACTTC.

This clone was detected a few times. V gene TRBV30 combines with J gene TRBJ1-1; D is ambiguous. The V end was cut by 0 bases, the J end by 0 bases, with 8 bases between. Per germline, CDR1 GTSNPN and CDR2 SVGIG (reference sequence). CDR3 length equals 14 residues. The CDR3 sequence: CAWSVGRMNTEAFF. CDR3 in DNA: TGTGCCTGGAGTGTCGGCAGAATGAACACTGAAGCTTTCTTT.

V gene TRBV6-5 combines with J gene TRBJ2-3; a weak D match, TRBD2 (5 bases). Trimming took 7 bases from V and 4 from J, leaving 18 bases between them. This CDR3 contains 15 residues. CDR1 and CDR2 from the germline V gene are MNHEY and SVGAGI. The CDR3 region is CASTLAGSLPDTQYF. The CDR3 DNA reads as TGTGCCAGCACGTTGGCGGGTAGTCTCCCAGATACGCAGTATTTT.

The chain joins TRBV5-1 to TRBJ2-1; no reliable D call. Germline V lookup: CDR1 SGHRS, CDR2 YFSETQ. The CDR3 is 13 residues long. V lost 0 bases, J lost 6 bases, and 7 bases lay in between. This chain's CDR3 is CASSLGGSNEQFF. CDR3 coding DNA: TGCGCCAGCAGCTTGGGTGGGTCCAATGAGCAGTTCTTC.

This chain connects TRBV30 to TRBJ1-6; D perhaps matches TRBD1 (6 bases). CDR1 and CDR2 from the germline V gene are GTSNPN and SVGIG (reference sequence). Trimming took off 7 bases at V and 5 bases at J, with 15 bases between the two ends. The CDR3 totals 14 residues. The CDR3 DNA is TGTGCCTTGACCGGACAGAGCAATAATTCACCCCTCCACTTT. Amino acid sequence: CALTGQSNNSPLHF.

V gene TRBV19 combines with J gene TRBJ1-5, with 8 bases fitting TRBD1. The CDR3 extends over 16 amino acids. V gave up 5 bases and J gave up 0 bases; unmatched junction bases: 6. Per the germline V gene, CDR1 is LNHDA and CDR2 is SQIVND (reference sequence). The CDR3 is CASSFSDRASNQPQHF. In DNA, the CDR3 is TGTGCCAGTAGTTTTTCGGACAGGGCTAGCAATCAGCCCCAGCATTTT.

The DNA for the CDR3 is TGTGCCACCAGTGATAGGCAGATCACAGATACGCAGTATTTT. Residues: CATSDRQITDTQYF. The chain has TRBV24-1 and TRBJ2-3; D is undetermined. The CDR3 is made up of 14 amino acids. The germline V and J ends were trimmed by 3 bases and 2 bases, with 8 bases remaining between them. Germline loops: CDR1 KGHDR, CDR2 SFDVKD.

The chain employs TRBV19 and TRBJ2-6; 8 bases align to TRBD2. This CDR3 spans 17 amino acids. Germline trimming cut 3 bases from V and 4 bases from J; bases unmatched to any gene: 8. Germline V gene data show CDR1 as LNHDA and CDR2 as SQIVND (reference sequence). DNA for the CDR3: TGTGCCAGTAGTATTAGCGGGACGTCGACGGGGGCCAACGTCCTGACTTTC. This codes for CASSISGTSTGANVLTF.

This rearrangement joins TRBV25-1 to TRBJ1-6; 10 positions match TRBD1. Germline loops: CDR1 MGHDK, CDR2 SYGVNS. J gave up 7 bases and V 3 bases, and 0 bases lay outside the gene matches. This CDR3 comprises 14 residues. CDR3 region: CASSEDRGNSPLHF. The DNA of the CDR3 is TGTGCCAGCAGTGAGGACAGGGGGAATTCACCCCTCCACTTT.